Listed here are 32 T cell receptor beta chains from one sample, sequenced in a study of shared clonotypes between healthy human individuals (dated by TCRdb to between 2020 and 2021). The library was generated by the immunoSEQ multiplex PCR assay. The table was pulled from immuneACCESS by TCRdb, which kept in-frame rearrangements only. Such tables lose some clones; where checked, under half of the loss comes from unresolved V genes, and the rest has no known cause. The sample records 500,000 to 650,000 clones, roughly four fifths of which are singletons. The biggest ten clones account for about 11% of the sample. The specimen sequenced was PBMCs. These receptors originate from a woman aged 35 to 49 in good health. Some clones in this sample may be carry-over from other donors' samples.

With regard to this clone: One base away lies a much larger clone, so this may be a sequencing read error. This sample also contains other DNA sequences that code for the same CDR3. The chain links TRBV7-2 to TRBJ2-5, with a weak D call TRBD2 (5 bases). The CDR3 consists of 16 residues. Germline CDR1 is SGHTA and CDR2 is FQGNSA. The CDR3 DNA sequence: TGTGCCAGCAGCTTAATGCCAGCTCTGGCTCTGGGAGCCCAATACTTC. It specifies CASSLMPALALGAQYF.

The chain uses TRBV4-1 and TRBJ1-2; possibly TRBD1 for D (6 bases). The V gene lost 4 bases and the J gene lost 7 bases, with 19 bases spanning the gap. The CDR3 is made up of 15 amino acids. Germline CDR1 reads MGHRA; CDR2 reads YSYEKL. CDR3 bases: TGCGCCAGCAGCCGACTATTGGACAGTATTTTTGGCTACACCTTC. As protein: CASSRLLDSIFGYTF.

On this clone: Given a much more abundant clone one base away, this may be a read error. This CDR3 is CASSLSGDLDLLSNTWELFF. CDR3 in DNA: TGTGCCAGCAGTTTATCCGGGGATTTGGATCTCCTCTCGAACACCTGGGAGCTGTTTTTT. This rearrangement joins TRBV27 to TRBJ2-2; possibly TRBD2 for D (5 bases). There are 20 residues in the CDR3. Germline V gives CDR1 MNHEY, CDR2 SMNVEV (reference sequence).

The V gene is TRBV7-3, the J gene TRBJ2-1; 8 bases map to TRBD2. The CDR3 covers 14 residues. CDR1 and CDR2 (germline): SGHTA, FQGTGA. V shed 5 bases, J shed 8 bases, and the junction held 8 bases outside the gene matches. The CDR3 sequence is CASSAGTRLDEQFF. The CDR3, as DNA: TGTGCCAGCAGCGCCGGGACTAGACTCGATGAGCAGTTCTTC. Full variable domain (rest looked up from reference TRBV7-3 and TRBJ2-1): GAGVSQTPSNKVTEKGKYVELRCDPISGHTALYWYRQSLGQGPEFLIYFQGTGAADDSGLPNDRFFAVRPEGSVSTLKIQRTERGDSAVYLCASSAGTRLDEQFFGPGTRLTVL.

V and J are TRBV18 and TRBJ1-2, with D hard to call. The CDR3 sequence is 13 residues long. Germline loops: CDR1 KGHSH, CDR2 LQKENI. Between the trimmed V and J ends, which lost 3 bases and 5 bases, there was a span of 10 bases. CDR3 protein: CASSPADRYGYTF. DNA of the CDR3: TGTGCCAGCTCACCGGCGGACCGGTATGGCTACACCTTC.

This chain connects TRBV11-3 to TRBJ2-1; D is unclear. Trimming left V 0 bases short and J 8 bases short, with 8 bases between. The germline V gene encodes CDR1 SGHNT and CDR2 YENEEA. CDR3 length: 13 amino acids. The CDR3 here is CASSLELGDEQFF. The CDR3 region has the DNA TGTGCCAGCAGCTTAGAGTTAGGCGATGAGCAGTTCTTC.

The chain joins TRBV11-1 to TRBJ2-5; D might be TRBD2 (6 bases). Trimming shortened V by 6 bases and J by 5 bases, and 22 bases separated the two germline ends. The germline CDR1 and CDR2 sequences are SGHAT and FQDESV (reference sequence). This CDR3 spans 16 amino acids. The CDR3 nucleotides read TGTGCCAGCAGATCTTGGCCTAGCGCTGCTGAGGAGACCCAGTACTTC. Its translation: CASRSWPSAAEETQYF.

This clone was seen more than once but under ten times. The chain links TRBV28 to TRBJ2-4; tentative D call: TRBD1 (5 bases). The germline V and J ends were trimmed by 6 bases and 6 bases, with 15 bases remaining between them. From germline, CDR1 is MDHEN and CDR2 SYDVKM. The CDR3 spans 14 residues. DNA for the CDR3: TGTGCCAGCAGCCCTCCGACAGATACAAACATTCAGTACTTC. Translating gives CASSPPTDTNIQYF.

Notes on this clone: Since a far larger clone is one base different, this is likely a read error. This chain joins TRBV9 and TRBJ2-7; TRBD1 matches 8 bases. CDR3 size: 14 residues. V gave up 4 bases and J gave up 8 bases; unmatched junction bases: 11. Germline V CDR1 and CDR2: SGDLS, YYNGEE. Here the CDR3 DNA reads TGTGCCAGCAGCCCCCGGACAGGGAATTACAAGCAGTACTTC. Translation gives CASSPRTGNYKQYF. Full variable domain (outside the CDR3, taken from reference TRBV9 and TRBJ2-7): DSGVTQTPKHLITATGQRVTLRCSPRSGDLSVYWYQQSLDQGLQFLIQYYNGEERAKGNILERFSAQQFPDLHSELNLSSLELGDSALYFCASSPRTGNYKQYFGPGTRLTVT.

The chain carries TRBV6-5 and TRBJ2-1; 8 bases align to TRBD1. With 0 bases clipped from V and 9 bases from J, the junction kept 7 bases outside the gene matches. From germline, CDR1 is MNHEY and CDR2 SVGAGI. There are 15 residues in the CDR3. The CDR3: CASSYSVQGAGEQFF. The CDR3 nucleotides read TGTGCCAGCAGTTACTCGGTGCAGGGGGCAGGTGAGCAGTTCTTC.

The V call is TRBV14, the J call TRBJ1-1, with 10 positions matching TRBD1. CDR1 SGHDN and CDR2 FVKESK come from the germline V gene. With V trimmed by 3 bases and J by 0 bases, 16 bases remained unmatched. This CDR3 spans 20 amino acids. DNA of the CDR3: TGTGCCAGCAGCCATCTATATAGCCGGACAGGGGGTGTTTTGAACACTGAAGCTTTCTTT. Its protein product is CASSHLYSRTGGVLNTEAFF.

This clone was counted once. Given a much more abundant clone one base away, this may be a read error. The CDR3 here is CASSYRETQYF. Here the CDR3 DNA reads TGTGCCAGCAGTTATAGGGAGACCCAGTACTTC. V gene TRBV6-5 combines with J gene TRBJ2-5; D ambiguous. This CDR3 contains 11 residues. V was clipped by 3 bases and J by 5 bases, with 4 bases between them. Germline V CDR1 and CDR2: MNHEY, SVGAGI.

The CDR3 DNA reads TGTGCCCTCGGGACCTACAATGAGCAGTTCTTC. Translation gives CALGTYNEQFF. This chain joins TRBV30 and TRBJ2-1; D perhaps matches TRBD2 (5 bases). This CDR3 is 11 amino acids long. The germline V gene has CDR1 GTSNPN and CDR2 SVGIG (reference sequence). V gave up 8 bases and J gave up 2 bases, with 7 bases separating them.

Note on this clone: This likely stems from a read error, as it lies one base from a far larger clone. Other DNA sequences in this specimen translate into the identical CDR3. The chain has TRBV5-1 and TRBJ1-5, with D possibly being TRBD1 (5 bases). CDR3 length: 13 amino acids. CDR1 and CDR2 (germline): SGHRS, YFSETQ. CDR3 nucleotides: TGTGCCAGCAGCCGGGACGGGGGTCAGCCCCAGCATTTT. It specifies CASSRDGGQPQHF.

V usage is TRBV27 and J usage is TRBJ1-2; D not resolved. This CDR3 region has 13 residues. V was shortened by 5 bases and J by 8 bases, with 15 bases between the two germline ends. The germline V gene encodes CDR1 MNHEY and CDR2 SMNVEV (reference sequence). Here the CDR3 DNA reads TGTGCCAGCAGTGCGCGGCCGGTCTTAGGCTACACCTTC. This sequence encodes CASSARPVLGYTF.

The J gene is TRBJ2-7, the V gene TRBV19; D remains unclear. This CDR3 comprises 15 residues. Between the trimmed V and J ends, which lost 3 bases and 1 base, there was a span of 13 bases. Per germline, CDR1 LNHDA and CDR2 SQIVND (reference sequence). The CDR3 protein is CASSIGDPRSYEQYF. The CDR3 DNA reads TGTGCCAGTAGTATCGGCGATCCGAGATCCTACGAGCAGTACTTC. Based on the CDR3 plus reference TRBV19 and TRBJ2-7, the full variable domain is DGGITQSPKYLFRKEGQNVTLSCEQNLNHDAMYWYRQDPGQGLRLIYYSQIVNDFQKGDIAEGYSVSREKKESFPLTVTSAQKNPTAFYLCASSIGDPRSYEQYFGPGTRLTVT.

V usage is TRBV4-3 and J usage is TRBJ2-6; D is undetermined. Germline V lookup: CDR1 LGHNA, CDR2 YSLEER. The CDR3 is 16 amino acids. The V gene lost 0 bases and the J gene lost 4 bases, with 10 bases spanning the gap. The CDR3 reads CASSQDSGAGANVLTF. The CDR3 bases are TGCGCCAGCAGCCAAGATTCGGGTGCCGGGGCCAACGTCCTGACTTTC.

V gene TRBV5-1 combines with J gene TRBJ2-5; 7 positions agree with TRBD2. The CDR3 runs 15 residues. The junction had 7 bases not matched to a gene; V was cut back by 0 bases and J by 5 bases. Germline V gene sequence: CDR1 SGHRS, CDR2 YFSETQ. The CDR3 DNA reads TGCGCCAGCAGCTTGGTTCTCGCGGGAGAGGAGACCCAGTACTTC. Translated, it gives CASSLVLAGEETQYF.

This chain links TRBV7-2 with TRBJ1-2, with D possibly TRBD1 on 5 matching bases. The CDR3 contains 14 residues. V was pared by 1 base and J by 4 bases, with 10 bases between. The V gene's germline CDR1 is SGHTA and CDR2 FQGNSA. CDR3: CASSLGGVSYGYTF. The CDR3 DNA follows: TGTGCCAGCAGCTTAGGGGGGGTTAGCTATGGCTACACCTTC.

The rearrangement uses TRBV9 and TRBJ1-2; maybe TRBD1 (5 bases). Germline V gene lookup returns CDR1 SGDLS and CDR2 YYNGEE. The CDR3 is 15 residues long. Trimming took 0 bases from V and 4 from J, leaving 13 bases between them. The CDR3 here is CASSVVTGGSYGYTF. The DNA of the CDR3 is TGTGCCAGCAGCGTAGTTACAGGAGGTAGCTATGGCTACACCTTC.

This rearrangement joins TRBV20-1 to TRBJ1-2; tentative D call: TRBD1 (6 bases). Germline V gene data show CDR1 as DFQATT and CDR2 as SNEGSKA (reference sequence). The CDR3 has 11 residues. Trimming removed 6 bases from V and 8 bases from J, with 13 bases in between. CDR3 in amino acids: CSAPGQLGYTF. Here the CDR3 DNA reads TGCAGTGCACCTGGACAGTTAGGCTACACCTTC.

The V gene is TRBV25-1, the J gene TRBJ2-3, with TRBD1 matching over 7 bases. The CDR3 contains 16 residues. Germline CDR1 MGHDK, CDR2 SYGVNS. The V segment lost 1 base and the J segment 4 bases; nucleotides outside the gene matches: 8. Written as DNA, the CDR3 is TGTGCCAGCAGTGAATCTCGACAGGGAATGGCAGATACGCAGTATTTT. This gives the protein CASSESRQGMADTQYF.

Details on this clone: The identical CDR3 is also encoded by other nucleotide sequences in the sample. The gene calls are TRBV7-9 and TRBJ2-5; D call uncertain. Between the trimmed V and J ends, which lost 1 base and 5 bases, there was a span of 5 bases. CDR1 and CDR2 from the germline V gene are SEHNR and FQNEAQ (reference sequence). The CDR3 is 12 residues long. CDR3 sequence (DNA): TGTGCCAGCAGCTTAGTTAGGGAGACCCAGTACTTC. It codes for CASSLVRETQYF. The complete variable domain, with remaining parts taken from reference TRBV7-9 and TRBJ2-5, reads DTGVSQNPRHKITKRGQNVTFRCDPISEHNRLYWYRQTLGQGPEFLTYFQNEAQLEKSRLLSDRFSAERPKGSFSTLEIQRTEQGDSAMYLCASSLVRETQYFGPGTRLLVL.

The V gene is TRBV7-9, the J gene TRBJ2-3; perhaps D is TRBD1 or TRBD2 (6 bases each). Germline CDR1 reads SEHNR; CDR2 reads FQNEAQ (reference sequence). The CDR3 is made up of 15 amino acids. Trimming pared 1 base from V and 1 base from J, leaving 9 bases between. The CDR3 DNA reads TGTGCCAGCAGCTTAGAGGGGGGACGCACAGATACGCAGTATTTT. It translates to CASSLEGGRTDTQYF.

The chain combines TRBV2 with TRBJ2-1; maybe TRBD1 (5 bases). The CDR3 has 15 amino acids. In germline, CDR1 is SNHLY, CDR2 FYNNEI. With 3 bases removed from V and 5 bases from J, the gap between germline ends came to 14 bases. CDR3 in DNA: TGTGCCAGCAGTGATGCCTACTACAGGAACAATGAGCAGTTCTTC. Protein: CASSDAYYRNNEQFF.

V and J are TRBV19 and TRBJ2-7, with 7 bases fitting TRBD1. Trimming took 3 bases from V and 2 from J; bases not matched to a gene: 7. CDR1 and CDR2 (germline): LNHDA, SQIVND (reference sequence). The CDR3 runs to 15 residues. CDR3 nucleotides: TGTGCCAGTAGTATGGGGGACAGCCTCACCTACGAGCAGTACTTC. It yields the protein CASSMGDSLTYEQYF.

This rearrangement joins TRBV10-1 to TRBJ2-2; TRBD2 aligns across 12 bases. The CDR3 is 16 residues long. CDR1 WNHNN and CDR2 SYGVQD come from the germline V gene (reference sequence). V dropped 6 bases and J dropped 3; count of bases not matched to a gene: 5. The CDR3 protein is CASSGGTSGHTGELFF. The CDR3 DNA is TGCGCCAGCAGCGGAGGGACTAGCGGGCACACCGGGGAGCTGTTTTTT.

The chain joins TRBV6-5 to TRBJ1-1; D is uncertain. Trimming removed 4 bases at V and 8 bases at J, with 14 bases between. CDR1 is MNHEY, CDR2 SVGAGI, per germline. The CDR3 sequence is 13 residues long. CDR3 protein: CASSSSLGAEAFF. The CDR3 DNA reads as TGTGCCAGCAGTTCCTCCCTAGGCGCAGAAGCTTTCTTT.

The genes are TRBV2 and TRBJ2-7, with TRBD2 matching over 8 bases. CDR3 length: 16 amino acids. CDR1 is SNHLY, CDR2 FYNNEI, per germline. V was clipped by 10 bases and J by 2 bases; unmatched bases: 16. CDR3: CAINLLSGSPTYEQYF. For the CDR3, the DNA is TGTGCCATCAACCTACTAAGCGGGAGTCCCACCTACGAGCAGTACTTC.

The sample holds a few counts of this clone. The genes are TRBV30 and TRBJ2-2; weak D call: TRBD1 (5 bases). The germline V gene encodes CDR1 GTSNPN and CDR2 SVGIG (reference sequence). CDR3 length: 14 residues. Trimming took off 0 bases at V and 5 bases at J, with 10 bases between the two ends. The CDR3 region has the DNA TGTGCCTGGAGTGTACTTCGACAGACCGGGGAGCTGTTTTTT. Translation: CAWSVLRQTGELFF.

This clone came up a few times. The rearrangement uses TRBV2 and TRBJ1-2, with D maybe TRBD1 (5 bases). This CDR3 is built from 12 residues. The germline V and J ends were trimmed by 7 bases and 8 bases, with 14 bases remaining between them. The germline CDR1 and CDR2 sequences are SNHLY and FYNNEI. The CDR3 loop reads CASTPGYGGYTF. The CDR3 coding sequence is TGTGCCAGCACCCCAGGGTATGGGGGCTACACCTTC. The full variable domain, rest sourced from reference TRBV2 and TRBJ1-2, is EPEVTQTPSHQVTQMGQEVILRCVPISNHLYFYWYRQILGQKVEFLVSFYNNEISEKSEIFDDQFSVERPDGSNFTLKIRSTKLEDSAMYFCASTPGYGGYTFGSGTRLTVV.

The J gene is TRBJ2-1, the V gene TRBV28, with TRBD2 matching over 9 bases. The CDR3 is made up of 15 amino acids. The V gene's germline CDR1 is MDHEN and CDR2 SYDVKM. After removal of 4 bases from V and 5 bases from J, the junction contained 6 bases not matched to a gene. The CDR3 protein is CASSSPRLADNEQFF. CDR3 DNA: TGTGCCAGCAGTTCCCCTCGACTAGCGGACAATGAGCAGTTCTTC. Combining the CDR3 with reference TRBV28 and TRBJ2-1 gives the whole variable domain DVKVTQSSRYLVKRTGEKVFLECVQDMDHENMFWYRQDPGLGLRLIYFSYDVKMKEKGDIPEGYSVSREKKERFSLILESASTNQTSMYLCASSSPRLADNEQFFGPGTRLTVL.